This passage covers 23 T cell receptor beta chains from one sample sequenced in a study of shared clonotypes between healthy human individuals. This table comes from immunoSEQ multiplex PCR, and its TCRdb copy is limited to in-frame clones, with some not included. The data contain approximately 740,000 clones, around 93% of them singletons. Selected positively for CCR7 and CD45RO-negative, naive CD8 cells excluded terminally differentiated effector memory CD45RA+ cells. Sequenced: naive CD8+ T cells sorted from blood. Source of these receptors: a man younger than 40 in good health.

This clone was recorded once. The chain employs TRBV28 and TRBJ1-2; TRBD1 is a possible D gene (6 bases). The CDR3 is made up of 14 amino acids. Looked up from germline, CDR1 is MDHEN and CDR2 is SYDVKM. The V gene lost 8 bases and the J gene lost 1 base, with 14 bases spanning the gap. CDR3 nucleotides: TGTGCCAGCGAAAGAGGGACATATAACTATGGCTACACCTTC. Protein product: CASERGTYNYGYTF.

The genes are TRBV28 and TRBJ2-1; 8 nucleotides agree with TRBD1. The CDR3 spans 16 residues. Trimming took 5 bases from V and 3 from J; bases not matched to a gene: 9. Germline V lookup: CDR1 MDHEN, CDR2 SYDVKM. Here the CDR3 reads CASSTARDRIYNEQFF. The CDR3 DNA is TGTGCCAGCAGTACCGCCCGGGACAGGATCTACAATGAGCAGTTCTTC. The full variable domain, in which reference TRBV28 and TRBJ2-1 provide the parts outside the CDR3, is DVKVTQSSRYLVKRTGEKVFLECVQDMDHENMFWYRQDPGLGLRLIYFSYDVKMKEKGDIPEGYSVSREKKERFSLILESASTNQTSMYLCASSTARDRIYNEQFFGPGTRLTVL.

The chain carries TRBV11-2 and TRBJ2-7, with a possible D match to TRBD1 (5 bases). The V gene's germline CDR1 is SGHAT and CDR2 FQNNGV. This CDR3 is built from 14 residues. V lost 5 bases to trimming and J lost 2 bases, with 13 bases between them. Here the CDR3 DNA reads TGTGCCAGCAGCCCAAGTGACAGAGCCTACGAGCAGTACTTC. Amino acid sequence: CASSPSDRAYEQYF.

V is TRBV27 and J is TRBJ2-7, with D possibly TRBD1 on 6 matching bases. CDR1 and CDR2 from the germline V gene are MNHEY and SMNVEV (reference sequence). V gave up 6 bases and J gave up 5 bases, with 11 bases separating them. The CDR3 consists of 12 residues. CDR3 bases: TGTGCCAGCAGAGGGGGAACCGACGAGCAGTACTTC. Protein: CASRGGTDEQYF.

The rearrangement links TRBV10-1 to TRBJ2-2; D perhaps matches TRBD1 (5 bases). The germline gives CDR1 WNHNN, CDR2 SYGVQD (reference sequence). The CDR3 contains 13 residues. With 5 bases removed from V and 4 bases from J, the gap between germline ends came to 8 bases. The CDR3 DNA is TGCGCCAGCAGTCAAGGGGCCACCGGGGAGCTGTTTTTT. It specifies CASSQGATGELFF.

This chain connects TRBV15 to TRBJ2-3; D perhaps matches TRBD2 (6 bases). V was shortened by 0 bases and J by 4 bases, with 14 bases between the two germline ends. Germline CDR1 reads LNHNV; CDR2 reads YYDKDF (reference sequence). This CDR3 contains 16 residues. The CDR3 region is CATSRDSGREADTQYF. The CDR3 DNA reads as TGTGCCACCAGCAGAGATTCAGGAAGGGAGGCAGATACGCAGTATTTT. Filled out from reference TRBV15 and TRBJ2-3, the complete variable domain reads DAMVIQNPRYQVTQFGKPVTLSCSQTLNHNVMYWYQQKSSQAPKLLFHYYDKDFNNEADTPDNFQSRRPNTSFCFLDIRSPGLGDTAMYLCATSRDSGREADTQYFGPGTRLTVL.

The genes are TRBV7-3 and TRBJ2-3; 9 nucleotides match TRBD2. The CDR3 consists of 18 residues. Trimming took 2 bases from V and 0 from J; bases not matched to a gene: 9. CDR1 and CDR2 (germline): SGHTA, FQGTGA. The CDR3 DNA is TGTGCCAGCAGCTTAGGGAGACTAGCGGAATCTAGCACAGATACGCAGTATTTT. Translated, it gives CASSLGRLAESSTDTQYF.

The genes are TRBV7-9 and TRBJ2-1; D may be TRBD1 (6 bases). Germline V gives CDR1 SEHNR, CDR2 FQNEAQ (reference sequence). V lost 5 bases and J 3 bases, leaving 23 bases between the germline ends. The CDR3 is 18 residues long. CDR3 amino acids: CASSHNRVGKGDYNEQFF. CDR3 nucleotides: TGTGCCAGCAGCCACAACAGGGTGGGTAAAGGAGACTACAATGAGCAGTTCTTC.

The chain employs TRBV5-1 and TRBJ2-2; no clear D. Germline values: CDR1 SGHRS, CDR2 YFSETQ. CDR3 length: 15 residues. V gave up 2 bases and J gave up 3 bases, with 11 bases separating them. This CDR3 is CASSFETLDTGELFF. The CDR3 coding sequence is TGCGCCAGCAGCTTCGAAACTTTAGACACCGGGGAGCTGTTTTTT.

The chain is built from TRBV5-5 and TRBJ1-4; tentative D call: TRBD1 (6 bases). The CDR3 contains 17 residues. V shed 0 bases and J shed 3 bases, with 15 bases lying between them. The germline CDR1 and CDR2 sequences are SGHKS and YYEKEE (reference sequence). In DNA, the CDR3 is TGTGCCAGCAGCTTGGTCTCAGGGGAAGGGGCTAATGAAAAACTGTTTTTT. Residues: CASSLVSGEGANEKLFF.

The chain carries TRBV5-5 and TRBJ2-7, with D tentatively TRBD2 (6 bases). V lost 2 bases, J lost 1 base, and 16 bases lay in between. Germline-derived CDR1 and CDR2 are SGHKS and YYEKEE (reference sequence). The CDR3 is 16 amino acids. This chain's CDR3 is CASSFGISGDSYEQYF. CDR3 coding DNA: TGTGCCAGCAGCTTCGGAATTAGCGGTGATTCCTACGAGCAGTACTTC. Combining the CDR3 with reference TRBV5-5 and TRBJ2-7 gives the whole variable domain DAGVTQSPTHLIKTRGQQVTLRCSPISGHKSVSWYQQVLGQGPQFIFQYYEKEERGRGNFPDRFSARQFPNYSSELNVNALLLGDSALYLCASSFGISGDSYEQYFGPGTRLTVT.

The chain has TRBV15 and TRBJ1-5, with 10 bases lining up with TRBD1. The germline CDR1 and CDR2 sequences are LNHNV and YYDKDF (reference sequence). J gave up 6 bases and V 7 bases, and 12 bases lay outside the gene matches. This CDR3 is 16 amino acids long. The CDR3 DNA reads TGTGCCACCACCTTTTCGACAGGGGGCGTGGGTCAGCCCCAGCATTTT. This encodes CATTFSTGGVGQPQHF.

The chain recombines TRBV19 with TRBJ1-5; TRBD1 matches 8 bases. Germline V gives CDR1 LNHDA, CDR2 SQIVND (reference sequence). J lost 2 bases, V lost 3 bases, and 6 bases had no gene match. The CDR3 sequence is 16 residues long. The CDR3 nucleotides are TGTGCCAGTAGTATTCCGGACAGGGTAGGCAATCAGCCCCAGCATTTT. This sequence encodes CASSIPDRVGNQPQHF.

This chain links TRBV27 with TRBJ2-2; the D is unclear. Germline values: CDR1 MNHEY, CDR2 SMNVEV (reference sequence). Trimming removed 5 bases from V and 6 bases from J, with 7 bases in between. CDR3 size: 12 residues. CDR3 sequence (DNA): TGTGCCAGCAGTACGGTGGCCGGGGAGCTGTTTTTT. Protein product: CASSTVAGELFF.

The chain employs TRBV6-5 and TRBJ2-7; TRBD2 matches 8 bases. CDR3 length: 16 residues. V lost 2 bases, J lost 3 bases, and 9 bases stayed unmatched. Germline-derived CDR1 and CDR2 are MNHEY and SVGAGI. The CDR3 DNA reads as TGTGCCAGCAGTTACGCCTTGGGACTAGGGGGCTACGAGCAGTACTTC. It is translated as CASSYALGLGGYEQYF.

J is TRBJ2-7 and V is TRBV5-4, with D maybe TRBD1 (6 bases). V lost 1 base and J 3 bases, leaving 8 bases between the germline ends. Germline values: CDR1 SGHNT, CDR2 YYREEE (reference sequence). The CDR3 has 13 residues. The CDR3 nucleotides read TGTGCCAGCAGCTTGCACAGGGACTACGAGCAGTACTTC. Translating it yields CASSLHRDYEQYF.

V and J are TRBV15 and TRBJ1-4, with 8 bases aligning to TRBD1. Losses at the gene ends were 1 base for V and 7 bases for J; bases not matched to a gene: 5. The CDR3 runs to 15 residues. The germline gives CDR1 LNHNV, CDR2 YYDKDF (reference sequence). In DNA, the CDR3 is TGTGCCACCAGCAGAGTGACCGGGACAGGTGAAAAACTGTTTTTT. Protein: CATSRVTGTGEKLFF.

The V gene is TRBV2, the J gene TRBJ1-2; no reliable D call. Germline V lookup: CDR1 SNHLY, CDR2 FYNNEI. The CDR3 consists of 14 residues. The V and J ends lost 1 base and 3 bases respectively, with 9 bases between them. The CDR3 region has the DNA TGTGCCAGCAGTGAAGACACTCGATACTATGGCTACACCTTC. Encoded protein: CASSEDTRYYGYTF.

The gene calls are TRBV7-6 and TRBJ2-7, with 8 bases aligning to TRBD1. CDR3 size: 15 residues. Per germline, CDR1 SGHVS and CDR2 FNYEAQ. Losses at the gene ends were 1 base for V and 3 bases for J; bases not matched to a gene: 5. This chain's CDR3 is CASSLETGVNYEQYF. The CDR3 DNA reads as TGTGCCAGCAGCTTAGAGACAGGGGTAAACTACGAGCAGTACTTC. The full variable domain, rest sourced from reference TRBV7-6 and TRBJ2-7, is GAGVSQSPRYKVTKRGQDVALRCDPISGHVSLYWYRQALGQGPEFLTYFNYEAQQDKSGLPNDRFSAERPEGSISTLTIQRTEQRDSAMYRCASSLETGVNYEQYFGPGTRLTVT.

The chain carries TRBV7-2 and TRBJ2-7; 13 positions agree with TRBD2. CDR1 is SGHTA, CDR2 FQGNSA, per germline. The CDR3 covers 13 residues. Trimming removed 4 bases from V and 6 bases from J; junction bases left unmatched: 0. The CDR3 sequence: CASSWTSGSEQYF. CDR3 bases: TGTGCCAGCAGCTGGACTAGCGGGAGCGAGCAGTACTTC.

In this sample, this clone turned up once. The DNA of the CDR3 is TGCGCCAGCAGCGAGAGGACAGATACCTACGAGCAGTACTTC. Amino acid sequence: CASSERTDTYEQYF. The chain is built from TRBV5-1 and TRBJ2-7, with D possibly matching TRBD1 (6 bases). The V end lost 4 bases, the J end lost 2 bases, and 13 bases lay between the germline ends. Germline V gene sequence: CDR1 SGHRS, CDR2 YFSETQ. This CDR3 is built from 14 residues.

This sequence joins TRBV7-3 and TRBJ2-2; 8 bases agree with TRBD2. This CDR3 has 16 residues. Germline lookup yields CDR1 SGHTA and CDR2 FQGTGA. Trimming took 5 bases from V and 6 from J; bases not matched to a gene: 11. The CDR3 reads CASSASGWGPAGELFF. DNA of the CDR3: TGTGCCAGCAGCGCTAGCGGGTGGGGGCCCGCCGGGGAGCTGTTTTTT. The full variable domain, rest sourced from reference TRBV7-3 and TRBJ2-2, is GAGVSQTPSNKVTEKGKYVELRCDPISGHTALYWYRQSLGQGPEFLIYFQGTGAADDSGLPNDRFFAVRPEGSVSTLKIQRTERGDSAVYLCASSASGWGPAGELFFGEGSRLTVL.

This clone has only one observation. The genes are TRBV7-8 and TRBJ2-1, with D uncertain. Looked up from germline, CDR1 is SGHVS and CDR2 is FQNEAQ. The CDR3 consists of 13 residues. V was pared by 5 bases and J by 7 bases, with 12 bases between. DNA of the CDR3: TGTGCCAGCAGCCCCGCCCCTGGAAATGAGCAGTTCTTC. It encodes CASSPAPGNEQFF.